This is a list of T cell receptor beta chains from one sample in a study of blood T cell repertoires in COVID-19. Profiled with immunoSEQ multiplex PCR; TCRdb holds only in-frame clones, not every one. The table lists some 140,000 clones, about 80% of them singletons, with roughly 2.3% in the top ten. Specimen: PBMCs or T cells enriched from blood (not recorded which). The source of these receptors is a man aged 35 to 55 with acute COVID-19. Each CDR3 is given with its conserved first and last residue. The D gene is left open where the match is weak. Clone sizes are given selectively: once, few, many, or a class where the clone is expanded.

j_gene: TRBJ1-1
abundance: NA
d_gene: NA
v_gene: TRBV9
CDR3aa: CASSVTGSGTEAFF
CDR3nt: TGTGCCAGCAGCGTCACAGGGAGCGGCACTGAAGCTTTCTTT

j_gene: TRBJ1-1
abundance: once
d_gene: NA
v_gene: TRBV10-3
CDR3aa: CAISELEGGTEAFF
CDR3nt: TGTGCCATCAGTGAGTTAGAGGGGGGGACTGAAGCTTTCTTT

j_gene: TRBJ1-1
abundance: NA
d_gene: NA
v_gene: TRBV2
CDR3aa: CASSEGGRGAFF
CDR3nt: TGTGCCAGCAGTGAAGGGGGTAGGGGGGCTTTCTTT

j_gene: TRBJ2-7
abundance: NA
d_gene: NA
v_gene: TRBV20-1
CDR3aa: CSVGLGSGRHF
CDR3nt: NA

j_gene: TRBJ1-2
abundance: few
d_gene: TRBD1
v_gene: TRBV11-2
CDR3aa: CASSAPGQAAYGYTF
CDR3nt: TGTGCCAGCAGCGCCCCGGGACAGGCCGCCTATGGCTACACCTTC

j_gene: TRBJ1-6
abundance: NA
d_gene: TRBD1
v_gene: TRBV2
CDR3aa: CASTRQGANYNSPLHF
CDR3nt: TGTGCCAGCACCAGACAGGGGGCGAACTATAATTCACCCCTCCACTTT

j_gene: TRBJ2-2
abundance: NA
d_gene: NA
v_gene: TRBV7-3
CDR3aa: CASSGLANTGELFF
CDR3nt: TGTGCCAGCTCCGGCCTAGCGAACACCGGGGAGCTGTTTTTT

j_gene: TRBJ1-6
abundance: NA
d_gene: NA
v_gene: TRBV6-6
CDR3aa: CASTRSGALYNSPLHF
CDR3nt: TGTGCCAGCACTCGATCGGGGGCTCTCTATAATTCACCCCTCCACTTT

j_gene: TRBJ2-1
abundance: NA
d_gene: TRBD2
v_gene: TRBV27
CDR3aa: CASSLVMGLAGATNNEQFF
CDR3nt: TGTGCCAGCAGTTTAGTTATGGGACTAGCGGGAGCCACGAACAATGAGCAGTTCTTC

j_gene: TRBJ1-1
abundance: NA
d_gene: NA
v_gene: TRBV28
CDR3aa: CASRSAGGGTEAFF
CDR3nt: TGTGCCAGCAGGTCCGCCGGGGGGGGCACTGAAGCTTTCTTT

j_gene: TRBJ2-3
abundance: NA
d_gene: TRBD1
v_gene: TRBV5-1
CDR3aa: CASTLTGQGSTDTQYF
CDR3nt: TGCGCCAGCACCCTTACTGGACAGGGAAGTACAGATACGCAGTATTTT

j_gene: TRBJ2-3
abundance: NA
d_gene: NA
v_gene: TRBV6-2/TRBV6-3
CDR3aa: CASSLPGLTDTQYF
CDR3nt: TGTGCCAGCAGTTTGCCGGGACTCACAGATACGCAGTATTTT